The source of this T cell receptor (beta chain) is a study of shared clonotypes between healthy human individuals (dated by TCRdb to the early 2020s). At the level of the whole study: A few men and two women, aged 18 to 49 years, made up the cohort. For each donor, CD4 naive and CD4 memory were each given three plates, CD8 naive was given two plates, and CD8 memory was given one plate. Blood TCR repertoires of 5 or 6 healthy adults were deeply sequenced to estimate repertoire size and the extent of clonotype sharing between individuals. To increase sequencing depth and limit assay-specific biases, different laboratories used diverse techniques to prepare libraries and sequence TCR repertoires. Leukapheresis yielded between about 0.85 and 10 billion PBMCs per donor. Overall study results and their limits: Across a few donors, about 5.2% of naive CD4, around 3.5% of naive CD8, 2.3% of memory CD4, and under 0.45% of memory CD8 clonotypes were shared. Pairwise subsampling indicated that sequencing depth was expected to affect the degree of clonotype sharing among donors. Larger estimated clonotype richness was generally found for naive subsets than for memory subsets. Sampling was restricted to blood, and TCR repertoires in tissue are likely to differ from TCR repertoires in blood. Higher generation probabilities were observed for clonotypes shared by all four sorted-subset donors than for non-shared clonotypes. Rarefaction of sorted-subset datasets indicated incomplete sequencing despite the large sequencing depth. Because the study included only a small number of donors, the genetic and exposure-history diversity represented was limited.

CD8 naive samples were CD45RO-negative cells positively selected for CCR7, giving a CD45RA+CCR7+ population that excluded TemRA cells. Healthy HIV-negative adults with no recently reported acute infections or vaccinations were included as donors. Only Caucasian adults living in Nashville, Tennessee, USA were represented among the donors. Blood was obtained by leukapheresis, after which PBMCs were separated by Ficoll-Histopaque density gradient centrifugation and cryopreserved in liquid nitrogen vapor phase. Analytical flow cytometry was used to check the purity and quantity of each magnetically sorted T cell population. Genomic DNA was isolated from each sorted fraction and quantified by UV absorbance on a Nanodrop 2000c. In the germline V gene (reference sequence), CDR1 corresponds to LNHNV and CDR2 to YYDKDF. The CDR3 goes from the cysteine to the phenylalanine over 14 residues. CDR3 DNA only is kept here, 42 bases in frame from base 1. V is reduced by 1 base and J by 3 bases, leaving a spacing of 9 bases between them.

TCR CDR3 regions were amplified from genomic DNA by multiplex PCR using the deep immunoSEQ assay. For each cell subset, the extracted genomic DNA was distributed evenly across all wells of several immunoSEQ 96-well plates, and each plate served as one replicate. For sorted subsets, each replicate PCR was loaded with 200 to 250 ng genomic DNA, equivalent to about 30,000 T cell genomes. Purified libraries were measured with a Qubit 3.0 fluorometer, size-checked on a Bioanalyzer 2100, and measured again with the KAPA Library Quantification kit. Every immunoSEQ 96-well plate was sequenced on a dedicated single-read 150-cycle Illumina NextSeq 550 flow cell. The authors' pipeline ran thus. Because only junctional sequences without quality scores were contained in the immunoSEQ output, filtering matching that applied to full-length reads could not be performed. Sequences were annotated with PyIR, a Python wrapper for IgBLAST v1.9, and V/J genes and CDR3 were assigned using IMGT germline references. Any read was removed if the V/J assignment was weak (E-value above 1e-6), the CDR3 was missing, or the read contained stop codons, out-of-frame junctions, or ambiguous translated residues. V3J clonotypes were defined as sequences sharing an identical inferred V gene, J gene, and CDR3 amino acid sequence. Percentage overlap between repertoires was computed as shared unique clonotypes divided by the size of the smaller repertoire. Three approaches were used to assess repertoire richness: RTK rarefaction, the Chao1 estimator, and Recon v2.1 estimates of unobserved clonotypes. Generation probabilities for all TCRbeta clonotypes obtained by the gDNA method from a handful of donors were computed using OLGA. TCRdb provides this immuneACCESS table in a form limited to in-frame rearrangements. Some clones are lacking; in checked studies, under half of them reflect an unresolved V gene, and why the rest are absent is not known. The V and J calls and the clone size are those of that table, but D and trimming were determined from the DNA. This sample holds 2 million to 2.5 million clones; under 95% were observed only once. The ten largest make up about 1.5% of the sample.

About this clone itself: The specificity of this receptor is unknown. The sample holds no much larger clone one base away, and base qualities are not on file.

Recombination joined TRBV15 with TRBJ2-5; no D gene is confidently identified. The sample taken for sequencing was naive CD8+ T cells from PBMCs. The cell subset or site label for this specimen denotes: CD45RA+CCR7+. The sequence derives from a man between 18 and 35 years old in good health. Some clones in this sample may be carry-over from other donors' samples. CDR3 region: CATSRVFGEETQYF. The DNA sequence is given as TGTGCCACCAGCAGAGTGTTTGGAGAAGAGACCCAGTACTTC.